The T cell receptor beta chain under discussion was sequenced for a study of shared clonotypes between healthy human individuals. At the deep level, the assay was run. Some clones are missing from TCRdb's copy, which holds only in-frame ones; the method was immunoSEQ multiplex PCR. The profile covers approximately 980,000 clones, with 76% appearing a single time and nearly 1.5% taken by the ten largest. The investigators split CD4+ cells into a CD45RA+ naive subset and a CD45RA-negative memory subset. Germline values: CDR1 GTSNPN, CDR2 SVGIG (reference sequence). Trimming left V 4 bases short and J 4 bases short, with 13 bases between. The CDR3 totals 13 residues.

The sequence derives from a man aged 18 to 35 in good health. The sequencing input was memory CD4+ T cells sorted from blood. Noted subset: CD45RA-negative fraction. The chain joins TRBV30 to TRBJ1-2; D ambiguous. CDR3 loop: CAWKGGLSYGYTF. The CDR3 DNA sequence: TGTGCCTGGAAAGGTGGACTATCCTATGGCTACACCTTC.